These 4 T cell receptor beta chains came from one sample sequenced in a study of OX40 agonist ivuxolimab in advanced cancers. Assay used: immunoSEQ multiplex PCR; TCRdb lists only in-frame clones, some missing. The repertoire holds 67,000 or so clones, with 86% as singletons. This material consisted of CD4+ or CD8+ T cells sorted from blood, taken in a trial of the OX40 agonist ivuxolimab. These receptors came from an adult with an advanced solid tumor such as melanoma, head and neck, liver or kidney cancer.

The chain recombines TRBV28 with TRBJ2-5, with D possibly being TRBD2 (5 bases). The CDR3 has 16 amino acids. Trimming left V 6 bases short and J 3 bases short, with 20 bases between. Germline loops: CDR1 MDHEN, CDR2 SYDVKM. In DNA form, the CDR3 reads TGTGCCAGCAGCATAACGCCCGGGAACAGAAAAGAGACCCAGTACTTC. As protein: CASSITPGNRKETQYF.

CDR3 DNA: TGCGCCAGCAGCCAAGGGTGGACAGACATTGGAAACACCATATATTTT. Its protein product is CASSQGWTDIGNTIYF. The chain uses TRBV4-1 and TRBJ1-3; TRBD1 might be the D (6 bases). Germline-derived CDR1 and CDR2 are MGHRA and YSYEKL. The CDR3 contains 16 residues. Trimming took 1 base from V and 3 from J, leaving 13 bases between them.

The chain is built from TRBV27 and TRBJ2-1; 7 bases are shared with TRBD2. In germline, CDR1 is MNHEY, CDR2 SMNVEV (reference sequence). This CDR3 spans 16 amino acids. V dropped 4 bases and J dropped 0; count of bases not matched to a gene: 6. CDR3 nucleotides: TGTGCCAGCAGTTCAAGACTAGCTCCCTCCTACAATGAGCAGTTCTTC. The encoded protein is CASSSRLAPSYNEQFF.

The chain joins TRBV7-2 to TRBJ2-6; D is perhaps TRBD1 (6 bases). V was pared by 5 bases and J by 2 bases, with 10 bases between. This CDR3 comprises 15 residues. Germline CDR1 SGHTA, CDR2 FQGNSA. The CDR3 DNA reads as TGTGCCAGCAGCATCCAGGGGACTGGGGCCAACGTCCTGACTTTC. Its protein product is CASSIQGTGANVLTF.